Listed here are 26 T cell receptor beta chains from one sample, sequenced in a study of blood T cell repertoires in COVID-19. Measured with immunoSEQ multiplex PCR; TCRdb has only the in-frame clones, and not every one. The table shows about 340,000 clones, with just over 85% occurring only once. The sequenced sample consisted of PBMCs or T cells enriched from blood (not recorded which). These receptors were collected from a woman in her thirties or forties with acute COVID-19.

This sequence joins TRBV5-1 and TRBJ2-1; D possibly corresponds to TRBD1 (7 bases). Germline V gene data show CDR1 as SGHRS and CDR2 as YFSETQ. V shed 9 bases and J shed 0 bases, with 34 bases lying between them. This CDR3 contains 21 residues. CDR3 loop: CATLFNRGPTCAGSSYNEQFF. The CDR3 DNA follows: TGCGCCACCCTTTTTAACAGGGGACCCACCTGTGCGGGGAGCTCCTACAATGAGCAGTTCTTC.

In its sample, this clone was seen once. V gene TRBV10-3 combines with J gene TRBJ2-7; 14 bases line up with TRBD2. The trim removed 6 bases at V and 3 bases at J, leaving 1 base unmatched. This CDR3 comprises 14 residues. CDR1 is ENHRY and CDR2 is SYGVKD in the germline V gene. The CDR3 region has the DNA TGTGCCATCAGCGGACTAGCGGGGGGCTACGAGCAGTACTTC. It encodes CAISGLAGGYEQYF.

This clone was recorded a few times. The chain recombines TRBV4-3 with TRBJ1-3; unclear D gene. From germline, CDR1 is LGHNA and CDR2 YSLEER. CDR3 length equals 17 residues. With 0 bases removed from V and 0 bases from J, the gap between germline ends came to 12 bases. CDR3 sequence reads: CASSQEGRPSSGNTIYF. The DNA for the CDR3 is TGCGCCAGCAGCCAAGAGGGCAGGCCCAGCTCTGGAAACACCATATATTTT.

The chain joins TRBV10-3 to TRBJ2-3, with 14 bases lining up with TRBD2. The CDR3 is made up of 19 amino acids. Germline loops: CDR1 ENHRY, CDR2 SYGVKD. The trim removed 4 bases at V and 0 bases at J, leaving 9 bases unmatched. DNA for the CDR3: TGTGCCATCAGTGGAGATGGGACTAGCGGGGGCGCTAGCACAGATACGCAGTATTTT. Translating gives CAISGDGTSGGASTDTQYF.

This chain connects TRBV6-5 to TRBJ1-2; 7 nucleotides agree with TRBD1. J was trimmed by 4 bases and V by 10 bases; bases with no gene match: 6. The CDR3 has 12 residues. The germline CDR1 and CDR2 sequences are MNHEY and SVGAGI. The CDR3 DNA reads as TGTGCCACCGAAGGGACAGTCTATGGCTACACCTTC. Protein product: CATEGTVYGYTF.

The gene calls are TRBV9 and TRBJ2-3; D perhaps matches TRBD2 (6 bases). Germline-derived CDR1 and CDR2 are SGDLS and YYNGEE. The CDR3 has 17 amino acids. V dropped 0 bases and J dropped 0 bases, with 14 bases sitting between them. The CDR3 sequence is CASSVASGVTSTDTQYF. In DNA, the CDR3 is TGTGCCAGCAGCGTAGCCTCGGGAGTCACGAGCACAGATACGCAGTATTTT. The variable domain in full, with the rest retrieved from reference TRBV9 and TRBJ2-3, is DSGVTQTPKHLITATGQRVTLRCSPRSGDLSVYWYQQSLDQGLQFLIQYYNGEERAKGNILERFSAQQFPDLHSELNLSSLELGDSALYFCASSVASGVTSTDTQYFGPGTRLTVL.

This chain connects TRBV11-1 to TRBJ2-5; perhaps TRBD1 as D (6 bases). The germline CDR1 and CDR2 sequences are SGHAT and FQDESV (reference sequence). Deletions cut 3 bases from V and 5 bases from J, with 16 bases between. CDR3 length: 15 amino acids. The CDR3: CASSFSRTEAETQYF. CDR3 nucleotides: TGTGCCAGCAGCTTTTCCCGGACAGAGGCGGAGACCCAGTACTTC.

Notes on this clone: Compared with germline, one end of the junction differs, possibly owing to a read error. The rearrangement uses TRBV7-9 and TRBJ1-2; 7 bases line up with TRBD1. The CDR3 runs 15 residues. Germline V lookup: CDR1 SEHNR, CDR2 FQNEAQ (reference sequence). CDR3 residues: CASSFSTGSNSGYTF. Here the CDR3 DNA reads TGTGCCAGCAGCTTCTCGACAGGGTCCAACTCTGGCTACACCTTC.

This chain uses TRBV7-3 with TRBJ2-7; possibly TRBD1 for D (6 bases). The CDR3 has 15 residues. Germline CDR1 is SGHTA and CDR2 is FQGTGA. Trimming removed 0 bases at V and 0 bases at J, with 9 bases between. CDR3 coding DNA: TGTGCCAGCAGCTTAACTTCGGACAGCTCCTACGAGCAGTACTTC. Protein product: CASSLTSDSSYEQYF.

This clone was counted a few times. The identical CDR3 is also encoded by other nucleotide sequences in the sample. The gene calls are TRBV5-4 and TRBJ2-1; 10 nucleotides agree with TRBD2. The CDR3 is 15 residues long. Germline V CDR1 and CDR2: SGHNT, YYREEE (reference sequence). The trim removed 4 bases at V and 4 bases at J, leaving 5 bases unmatched. The chain's CDR3 is CASSPRTSGYNEQFF. The CDR3, as DNA: TGTGCCAGCAGCCCTAGGACTAGCGGATACAATGAGCAGTTCTTC.

The chain recombines TRBV6-5 with TRBJ2-3; 9 bases align to TRBD1. The CDR3 totals 13 residues. The germline V gene encodes CDR1 MNHEY and CDR2 SVGAGI. The trim removed 11 bases at V and 3 bases at J, leaving 6 bases unmatched. CDR3 amino acids: CAGDRGRTDTQYF. Written as DNA, the CDR3 is TGTGCCGGTGACAGGGGGAGGACAGATACGCAGTATTTT.

The chain employs TRBV25-1 and TRBJ1-5, with no clear D. Trimming cost V 11 bases and J 2 bases, with 13 bases left between them. The CDR3 loop spans 13 amino acids. Germline V lookup: CDR1 MGHDK, CDR2 SYGVNS. The CDR3 sequence is CAVIQYGNQPQHF. The CDR3 DNA follows: TGTGCCGTAATTCAGTACGGCAATCAGCCCCAGCATTTT.

The chain employs TRBV4-3 and TRBJ2-7, with D possibly TRBD2 on 5 matching bases. Germline values: CDR1 LGHNA, CDR2 YSLEER. V lost 2 bases, J lost 2 bases, and 10 bases lay in between. The CDR3 extends over 14 amino acids. DNA for the CDR3: TGCGCCAGCAGCCAAACTAGGACTGCCTACGAGCAGTACTTC. Translation: CASSQTRTAYEQYF.

The chain combines TRBV6-8 with TRBJ2-1, with 8 positions matching TRBD1. CDR1 is MNHGY, CDR2 SAAAGT, per germline. The V gene end was trimmed by 6 bases and the J gene end by 2 bases; junction bases not matched to a gene: 12. The CDR3 is 17 residues long. CDR3 sequence reads: CASSALFGTGAYNEQFF. CDR3 in DNA: TGTGCCAGCAGCGCCCTGTTCGGGACAGGAGCCTACAATGAGCAGTTCTTC.

The chain carries TRBV2 and TRBJ2-3, with 10 bases fitting TRBD2. Germline-derived CDR1 and CDR2 are SNHLY and FYNNEI. The V and J ends lost 3 bases and 10 bases, in that order; junction bases with no gene match: 13. CDR3 length: 16 residues. The CDR3 region is CASSDPAASGRSAQYF. The CDR3, as DNA: TGTGCCAGCAGTGATCCTGCGGCTAGCGGGAGATCGGCGCAGTATTTT.

V and J are TRBV29-1 and TRBJ1-3, with 8 bases aligning to TRBD1. Germline CDR1 reads SQVTM; CDR2 reads ANQGSEA. The CDR3 sequence is 16 residues long. The junction had 11 bases not matched to a gene; V was cut back by 6 bases and J by 1 base. CDR3 in amino acids: CSVTGVSPRSGNTIYF. CDR3 bases: TGCAGCGTGACAGGGGTCTCACCTCGATCTGGAAACACCATATATTTT.

V and J are TRBV6-5 and TRBJ2-1, with 14 bases matching TRBD2. CDR3 length: 15 amino acids. Germline CDR1 is MNHEY and CDR2 is SVGAGI. V shed 7 bases and J 9 bases; nucleotides not matched to a gene: 8. The CDR3, as DNA: TGTGCCAGCATTCCGGGGACTAGCGGGAGCGGTGAGCAGTTCTTC. Translation: CASIPGTSGSGEQFF.

V is TRBV5-6 and J is TRBJ2-4; 7 positions match TRBD1. Per the germline V gene, CDR1 is SGHDT and CDR2 is YYEEEE. The CDR3 covers 15 residues. Trimming cost V 2 bases and J 4 bases; bases outside gene matches: 6. CDR3 sequence reads: CASSFAGTAKNIQYF. The CDR3 bases are TGTGCCAGCAGCTTCGCAGGGACAGCAAAAAACATTCAGTACTTC.

The J gene is TRBJ1-1, the V gene TRBV12-3 or TRBV12-4; D uncertain. This CDR3 is 13 amino acids long. V lost 10 bases, J lost 0 bases, and 12 bases lay in between. CDR3 amino acids: CATRGPVNTEAFF. CDR3 nucleotide sequence: TGTGCCACCCGAGGGCCTGTGAACACTGAAGCTTTCTTT.

The J gene is TRBJ2-2, the V gene TRBV7-3, with TRBD1 matching 8 bases. In germline, CDR1 is SGHTA, CDR2 FQGTGA. With V trimmed by 5 bases and J by 6 bases, 8 bases remained unmatched. The CDR3 sequence is 15 residues long. CDR3: CASSRDRGGSGELFF. DNA for the CDR3: TGTGCCAGCAGCCGCGACAGGGGTGGGTCCGGGGAGCTGTTTTTT.

The chain is built from TRBV7-2 and TRBJ2-3; 7 bases line up with TRBD1. V was clipped by 6 bases and J by 8 bases; unmatched bases: 14. Germline-derived CDR1 and CDR2 are SGHTA and FQGNSA. The CDR3 loop spans 15 amino acids. CDR3 DNA sequence: TGTGCCAGCAGTGTCACAGGGGCTCCGTGGGGTACGCAGTATTTT. Translated: CASSVTGAPWGTQYF.

The chain carries TRBV5-5 and TRBJ2-5, with TRBD1 matching 9 bases. Germline values: CDR1 SGHKS, CDR2 YYEKEE (reference sequence). V dropped 3 bases and J dropped 2; count of bases not matched to a gene: 5. This CDR3 comprises 15 residues. CDR3: CASSWGQGQQETQYF. In DNA, the CDR3 is TGTGCCAGCAGCTGGGGACAGGGCCAACAAGAGACCCAGTACTTC. Together with reference TRBV5-5 and TRBJ2-5, the CDR3 gives the full variable domain: DAGVTQSPTHLIKTRGQQVTLRCSPISGHKSVSWYQQVLGQGPQFIFQYYEKEERGRGNFPDRFSARQFPNYSSELNVNALLLGDSALYLCASSWGQGQQETQYFGPGTRLLVL.

V is TRBV5-4 and J is TRBJ1-1; 8 bases are a match to TRBD1. V was clipped by 4 bases and J by 3 bases; unmatched bases: 5. The CDR3 loop spans 14 amino acids. Germline CDR1 and CDR2: SGHNT and YYREEE (reference sequence). CDR3 sequence: CASSRGQGDTEAFF. CDR3 nucleotides: TGTGCCAGCAGCCGAGGACAGGGTGACACTGAAGCTTTCTTT. Combining the CDR3 with reference TRBV5-4 and TRBJ1-1 gives the whole variable domain ETGVTQSPTHLIKTRGQQVTLRCSSQSGHNTVSWYQQALGQGPQFIFQYYREEENGRGNFPPRFSGLQFPNYSSELNVNALELDDSALYLCASSRGQGDTEAFFGQGTRLTVV.

This clone was recorded a few times. The V call is TRBV5-1, the J call TRBJ1-1; the D gene is possibly TRBD1 (6 bases). Germline loops: CDR1 SGHRS, CDR2 YFSETQ. The V and J ends lost 3 bases and 1 base respectively, with 16 bases between them. CDR3 length equals 16 residues. CDR3 protein: CASSSKPGVQNTEAFF. The CDR3 DNA reads as TGCGCCAGCAGCTCCAAGCCAGGGGTCCAGAACACTGAAGCTTTCTTT.

The chain employs TRBV29-1 and TRBJ2-2; tentatively, D is TRBD2 (6 bases). Germline V gene lookup returns CDR1 SQVTM and CDR2 ANQGSEA. The CDR3 is made up of 14 amino acids. V lost 7 bases and J lost 3, with 15 bases in between. CDR3 loop: CSARRDSYTGELFF. CDR3 nucleotides: TGCAGCGCCCGCCGGGACTCATACACCGGGGAGCTGTTTTTT.

This clone was observed a single time. Other DNA sequences in the sample encode the same CDR3. The chain employs TRBV7-2 and TRBJ2-2; 10 positions agree with TRBD1. Trimming at V came to 5 bases and at J to 6 bases, leaving 6 bases not matched to a gene. This CDR3 is 15 amino acids long. Germline-derived CDR1 and CDR2 are SGHTA and FQGNSA. Here the CDR3 DNA reads TGTGCCAGCAGCCCCAGGACAGGGGGTCCCGGGGAGCTGTTTTTT. Encoded protein: CASSPRTGGPGELFF.